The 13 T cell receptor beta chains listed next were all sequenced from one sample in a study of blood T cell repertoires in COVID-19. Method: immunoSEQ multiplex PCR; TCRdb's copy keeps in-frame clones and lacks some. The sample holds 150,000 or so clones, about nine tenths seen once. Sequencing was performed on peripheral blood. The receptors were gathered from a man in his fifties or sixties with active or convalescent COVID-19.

The CDR3 DNA follows: TGTGCTAGCGGGAGAGGAGATACGCAGTATTTT. Residues: CASGRGDTQYF. The J gene is TRBJ2-3, the V gene TRBV10-3, with 9 bases fitting TRBD2. Germline assignment: CDR1 ENHRY and CDR2 SYGVKD. This CDR3 is built from 11 residues.

The CDR3, as DNA: TGTGCCAGCAGCCAAGATCAGGGTAGCACCTATGGCTACACCTTC. Its protein product is CASSQDQGSTYGYTF. J is TRBJ1-2 and V is TRBV14; D is perhaps TRBD1 (5 bases). Germline lookup yields CDR1 SGHDN and CDR2 FVKESK. The length of the CDR3 is 15 residues. V lost 0 bases to trimming and J lost 4 bases, with 12 bases between them. The full variable domain, rest sourced from reference TRBV14 and TRBJ1-2, is EAGVTQFPSHSVIEKGQTVTLRCDPISGHDNLYWYRRVMGKEIKFLLHFVKESKQDESGMPNNRFLAERTGGTYSTLKVQPAELEDSGVYFCASSQDQGSTYGYTFGSGTRLTVV.

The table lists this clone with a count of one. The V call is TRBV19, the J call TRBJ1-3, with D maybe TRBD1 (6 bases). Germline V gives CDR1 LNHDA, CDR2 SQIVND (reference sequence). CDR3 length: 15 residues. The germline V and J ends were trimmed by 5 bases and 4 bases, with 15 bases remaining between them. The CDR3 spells CASSPSWGRGNTIYF. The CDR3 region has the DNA TGTGCCAGTAGTCCGTCCTGGGGGCGCGGAAACACCATATATTTT.

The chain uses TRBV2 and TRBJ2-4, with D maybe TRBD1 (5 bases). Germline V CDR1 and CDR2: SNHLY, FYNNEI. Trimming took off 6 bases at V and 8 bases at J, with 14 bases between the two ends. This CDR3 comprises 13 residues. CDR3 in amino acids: CASRGQWTDIQYF. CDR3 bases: TGTGCCAGCAGGGGGCAGTGGACGGACATTCAGTACTTC.

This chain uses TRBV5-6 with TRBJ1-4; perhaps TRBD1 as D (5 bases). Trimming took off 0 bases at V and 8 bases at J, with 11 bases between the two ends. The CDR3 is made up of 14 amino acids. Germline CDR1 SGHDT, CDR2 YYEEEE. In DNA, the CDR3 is TGTGCCAGCAGCTTGGAGAGCAGGGAAGAAAAACTGTTTTTT. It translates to CASSLESREEKLFF.

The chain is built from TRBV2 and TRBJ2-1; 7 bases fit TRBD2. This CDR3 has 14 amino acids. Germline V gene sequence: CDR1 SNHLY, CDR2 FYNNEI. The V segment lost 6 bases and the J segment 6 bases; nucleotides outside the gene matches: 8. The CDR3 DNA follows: TGTGCCAGCAGGGGGCGGCTAGCGGCCAATGAGCAGTTCTTC. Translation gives CASRGRLAANEQFF.

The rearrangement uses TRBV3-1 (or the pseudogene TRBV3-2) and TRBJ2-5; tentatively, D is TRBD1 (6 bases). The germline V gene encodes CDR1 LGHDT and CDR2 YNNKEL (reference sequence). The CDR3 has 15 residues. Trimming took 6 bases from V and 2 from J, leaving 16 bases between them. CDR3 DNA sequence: TGTGCCAGCAGTCTAGGTGGGGGCGGTCAAGAGACCCAGTACTTC. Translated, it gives CASSLGGGGQETQYF.

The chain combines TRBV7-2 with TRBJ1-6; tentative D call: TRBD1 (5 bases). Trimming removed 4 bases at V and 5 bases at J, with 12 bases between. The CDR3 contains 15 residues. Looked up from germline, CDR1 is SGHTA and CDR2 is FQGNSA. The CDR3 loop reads CASSSRQNNNSPLHF. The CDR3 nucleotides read TGTGCCAGCAGCTCAAGACAGAATAATAATTCACCCCTCCACTTT.

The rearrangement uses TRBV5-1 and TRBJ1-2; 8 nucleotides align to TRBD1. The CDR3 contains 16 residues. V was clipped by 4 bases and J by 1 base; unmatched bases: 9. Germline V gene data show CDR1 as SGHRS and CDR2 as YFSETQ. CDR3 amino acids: CASSLGQATINYGYTF. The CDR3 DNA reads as TGCGCCAGCAGCCTGGGACAGGCAACCATTAACTATGGCTACACCTTC.

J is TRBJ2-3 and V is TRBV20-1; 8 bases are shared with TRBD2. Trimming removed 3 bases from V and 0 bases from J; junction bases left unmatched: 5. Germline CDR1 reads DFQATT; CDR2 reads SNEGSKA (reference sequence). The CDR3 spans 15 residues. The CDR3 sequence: CSASLSSGSTDTQYF. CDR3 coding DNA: TGCAGTGCTAGTTTGTCTAGCGGGAGCACAGATACGCAGTATTTT.

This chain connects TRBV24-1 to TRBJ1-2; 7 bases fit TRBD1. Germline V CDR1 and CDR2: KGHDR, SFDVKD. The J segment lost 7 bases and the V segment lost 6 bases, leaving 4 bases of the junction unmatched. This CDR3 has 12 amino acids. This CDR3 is CATSTSGGGYTF. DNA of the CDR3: TGTGCCACCAGTACGTCAGGGGGTGGCTACACCTTC.

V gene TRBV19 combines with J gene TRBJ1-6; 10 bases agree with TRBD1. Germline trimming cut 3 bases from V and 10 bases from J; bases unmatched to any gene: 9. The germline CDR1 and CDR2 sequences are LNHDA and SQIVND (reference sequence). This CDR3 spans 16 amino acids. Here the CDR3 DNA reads TGTGCCAGTAGTATCGGAAGGGGACAGGGGTGGTCACCCCTCCACTTT. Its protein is CASSIGRGQGWSPLHF.

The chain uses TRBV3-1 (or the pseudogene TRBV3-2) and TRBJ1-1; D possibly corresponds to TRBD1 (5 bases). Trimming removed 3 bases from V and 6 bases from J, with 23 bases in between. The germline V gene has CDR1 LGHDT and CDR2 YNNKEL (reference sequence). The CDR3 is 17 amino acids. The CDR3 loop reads CASSHPRGGQRGAEAFF. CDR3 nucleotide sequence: TGTGCCAGCAGCCATCCGCGGGGGGGTCAAAGAGGCGCTGAAGCTTTCTTT.